This T cell receptor beta chain originates from a study of siplizumab effects on memory and regulatory T cells. Overall study context: Researchers set up mixed lymphocyte reactions in pairs, giving siplizumab at 0.95 to 1 ug/mL or leaving out drug. Study-wide results and caveats: With siplizumab, cumulative frequency of CD4+ memory-derived alloreactive sequences dropped significantly.

With V trimmed by 5 bases and J by 4 bases, 3 bases remained unmatched. The V gene's germline CDR1 is ENHRY and CDR2 SYGVKD. CDR3 length: 14 residues. Assayed TCR templates numbered 90,000 to 100,000 for each sample. Sequenced by immunoSEQ multiplex PCR; TCRdb stores in-frame clones only, minus some. The profile covers about 13,000 clones, with 30% to 50% appearing a single time and around 9.1% taken by the ten largest. Coculturing of the mixed lymphocyte reaction cells was performed at 37°C for under seven days. With regard to this clone: The antigen is not known.

The TCR comes from a human donor in good health; the cells came from an allogeneic mixed lymphocyte reaction. V usage is TRBV10-3 and J usage is TRBJ2-5, with 11 bases matching TRBD1. Sequencing was done on a sample of CFSE-low (dividing) CD8+ T cells sorted from an allogeneic mixed lymphocyte reaction. CDR3: CAISSGQGGETQYF. The CDR3 DNA reads as TGTGCCATCAGTTCGGGACAGGGGGGAGAGACCCAGTACTTC.